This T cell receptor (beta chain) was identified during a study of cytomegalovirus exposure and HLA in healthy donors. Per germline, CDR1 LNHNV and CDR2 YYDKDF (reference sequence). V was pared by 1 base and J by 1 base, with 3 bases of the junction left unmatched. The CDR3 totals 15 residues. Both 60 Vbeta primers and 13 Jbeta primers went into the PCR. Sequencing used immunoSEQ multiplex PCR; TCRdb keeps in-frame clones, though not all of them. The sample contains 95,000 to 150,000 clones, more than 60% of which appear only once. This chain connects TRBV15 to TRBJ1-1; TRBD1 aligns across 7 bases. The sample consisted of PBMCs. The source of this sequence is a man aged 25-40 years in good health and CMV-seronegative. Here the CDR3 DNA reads TGTGCCACCAGCAGAGGGGACAGACGGAACACTGAAGCTTTCTTT. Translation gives CATSRGDRRNTEAFF. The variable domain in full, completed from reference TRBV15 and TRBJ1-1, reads DAMVIQNPRYQVTQFGKPVTLSCSQTLNHNVMYWYQQKSSQAPKLLFHYYDKDFNNEADTPDNFQSRRPNTSFCFLDIRSPGLGDTAMYLCATSRGDRRNTEAFFGQGTRLTVV.